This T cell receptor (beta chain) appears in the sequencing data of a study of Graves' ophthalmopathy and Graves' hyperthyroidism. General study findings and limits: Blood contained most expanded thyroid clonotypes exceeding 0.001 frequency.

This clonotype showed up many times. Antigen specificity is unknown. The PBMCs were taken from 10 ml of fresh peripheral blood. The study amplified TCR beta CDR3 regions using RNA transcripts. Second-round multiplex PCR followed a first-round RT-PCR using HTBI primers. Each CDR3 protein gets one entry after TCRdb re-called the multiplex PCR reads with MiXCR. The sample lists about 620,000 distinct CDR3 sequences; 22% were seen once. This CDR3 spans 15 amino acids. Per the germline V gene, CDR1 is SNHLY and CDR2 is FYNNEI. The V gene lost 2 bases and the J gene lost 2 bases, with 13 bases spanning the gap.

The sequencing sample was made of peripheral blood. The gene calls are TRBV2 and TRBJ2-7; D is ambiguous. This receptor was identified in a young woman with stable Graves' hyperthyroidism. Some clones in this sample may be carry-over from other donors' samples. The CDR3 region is CASSELAPRTYEQYF. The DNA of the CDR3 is TGTGCCAGCAGTGAATTGGCACCTCGGACCTACGAGCAGTACTTC.